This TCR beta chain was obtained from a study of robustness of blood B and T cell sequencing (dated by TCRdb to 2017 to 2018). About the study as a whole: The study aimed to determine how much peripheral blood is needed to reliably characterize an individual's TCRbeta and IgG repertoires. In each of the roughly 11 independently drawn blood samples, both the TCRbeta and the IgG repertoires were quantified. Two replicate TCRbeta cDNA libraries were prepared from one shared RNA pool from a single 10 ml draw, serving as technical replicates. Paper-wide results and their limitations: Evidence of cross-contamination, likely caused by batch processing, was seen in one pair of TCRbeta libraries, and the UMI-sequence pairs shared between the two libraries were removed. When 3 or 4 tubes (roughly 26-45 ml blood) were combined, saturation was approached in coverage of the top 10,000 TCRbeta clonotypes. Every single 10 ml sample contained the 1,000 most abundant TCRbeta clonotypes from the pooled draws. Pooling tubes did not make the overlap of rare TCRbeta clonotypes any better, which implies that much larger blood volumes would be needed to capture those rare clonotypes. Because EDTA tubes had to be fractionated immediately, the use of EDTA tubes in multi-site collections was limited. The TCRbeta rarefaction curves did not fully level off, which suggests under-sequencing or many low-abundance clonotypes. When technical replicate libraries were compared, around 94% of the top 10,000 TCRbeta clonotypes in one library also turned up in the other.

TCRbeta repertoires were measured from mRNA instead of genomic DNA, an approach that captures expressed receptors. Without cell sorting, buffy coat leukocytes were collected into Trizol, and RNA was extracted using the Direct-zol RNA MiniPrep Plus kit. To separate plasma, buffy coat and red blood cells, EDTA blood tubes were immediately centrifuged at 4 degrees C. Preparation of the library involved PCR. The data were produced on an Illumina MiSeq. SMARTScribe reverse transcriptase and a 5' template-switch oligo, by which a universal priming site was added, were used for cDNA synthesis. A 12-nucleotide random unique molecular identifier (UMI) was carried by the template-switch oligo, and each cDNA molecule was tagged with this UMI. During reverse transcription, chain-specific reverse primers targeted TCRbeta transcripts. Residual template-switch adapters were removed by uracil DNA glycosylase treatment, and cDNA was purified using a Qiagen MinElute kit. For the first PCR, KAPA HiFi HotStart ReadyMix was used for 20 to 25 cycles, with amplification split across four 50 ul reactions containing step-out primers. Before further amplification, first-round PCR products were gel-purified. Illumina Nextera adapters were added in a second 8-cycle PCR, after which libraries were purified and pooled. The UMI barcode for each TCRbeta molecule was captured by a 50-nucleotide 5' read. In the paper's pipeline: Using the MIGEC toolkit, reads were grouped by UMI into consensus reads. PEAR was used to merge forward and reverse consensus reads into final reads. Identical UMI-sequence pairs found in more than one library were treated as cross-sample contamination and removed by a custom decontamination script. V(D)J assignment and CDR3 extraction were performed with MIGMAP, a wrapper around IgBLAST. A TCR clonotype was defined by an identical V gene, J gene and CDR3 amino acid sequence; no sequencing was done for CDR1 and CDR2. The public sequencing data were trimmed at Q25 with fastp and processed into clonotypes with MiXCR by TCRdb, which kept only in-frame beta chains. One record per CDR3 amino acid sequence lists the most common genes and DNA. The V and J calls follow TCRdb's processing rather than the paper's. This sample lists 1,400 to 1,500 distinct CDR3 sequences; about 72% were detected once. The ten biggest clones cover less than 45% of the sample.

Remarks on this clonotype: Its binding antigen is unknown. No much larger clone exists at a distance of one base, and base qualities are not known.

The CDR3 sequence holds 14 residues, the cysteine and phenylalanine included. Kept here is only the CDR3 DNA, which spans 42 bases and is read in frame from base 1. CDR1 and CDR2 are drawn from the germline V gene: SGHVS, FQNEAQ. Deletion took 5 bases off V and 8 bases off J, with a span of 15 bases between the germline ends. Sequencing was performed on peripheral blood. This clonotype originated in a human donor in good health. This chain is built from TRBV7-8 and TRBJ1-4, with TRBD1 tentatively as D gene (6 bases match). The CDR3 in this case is CASSGRGRGEKLFF. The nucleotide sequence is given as TGTGCCAGCAGCGGCAGGGGAAGGGGGGAAAAACTGTTTTTT.